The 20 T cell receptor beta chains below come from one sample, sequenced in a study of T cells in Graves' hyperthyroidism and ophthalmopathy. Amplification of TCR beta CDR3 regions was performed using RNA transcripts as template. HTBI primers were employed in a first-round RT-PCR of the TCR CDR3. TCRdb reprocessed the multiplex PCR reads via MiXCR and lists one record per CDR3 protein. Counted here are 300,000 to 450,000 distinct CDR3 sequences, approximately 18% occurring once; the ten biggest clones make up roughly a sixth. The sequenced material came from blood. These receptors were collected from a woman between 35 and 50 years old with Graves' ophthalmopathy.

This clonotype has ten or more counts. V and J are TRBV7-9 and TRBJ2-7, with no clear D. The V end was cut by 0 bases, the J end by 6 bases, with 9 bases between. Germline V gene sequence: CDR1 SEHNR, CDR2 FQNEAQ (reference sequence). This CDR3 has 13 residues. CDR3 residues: CASSLAGFGEQYF. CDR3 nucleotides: TGTGCCAGCAGCTTAGCAGGCTTTGGCGAGCAGTACTTC.

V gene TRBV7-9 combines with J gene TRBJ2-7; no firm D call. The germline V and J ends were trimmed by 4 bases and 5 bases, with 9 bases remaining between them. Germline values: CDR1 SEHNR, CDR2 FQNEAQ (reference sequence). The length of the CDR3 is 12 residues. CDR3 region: CASSSQRDEQYF. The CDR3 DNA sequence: TGTGCCAGCAGCTCCCAACGCGACGAGCAGTACTTC.

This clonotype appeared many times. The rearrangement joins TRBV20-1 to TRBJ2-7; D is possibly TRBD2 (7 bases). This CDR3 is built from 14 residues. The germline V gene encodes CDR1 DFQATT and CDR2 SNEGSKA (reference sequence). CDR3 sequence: CSVGGRGSVYEQYF. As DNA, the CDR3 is TGCAGCGTGGGGGGGAGGGGGTCTGTCTACGAGCAGTACTTC.

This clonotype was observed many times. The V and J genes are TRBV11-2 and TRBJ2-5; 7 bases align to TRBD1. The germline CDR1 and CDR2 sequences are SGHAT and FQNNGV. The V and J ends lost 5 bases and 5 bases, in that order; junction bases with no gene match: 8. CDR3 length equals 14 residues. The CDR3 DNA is TGTGCCAGCAGCGTGCCACAGGGGCGTGAGACCCAGTACTTC. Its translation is CASSVPQGRETQYF.

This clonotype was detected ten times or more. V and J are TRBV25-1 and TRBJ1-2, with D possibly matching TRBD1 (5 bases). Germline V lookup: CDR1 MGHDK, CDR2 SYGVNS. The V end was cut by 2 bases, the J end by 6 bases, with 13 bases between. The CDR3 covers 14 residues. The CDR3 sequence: CASSEGVGVNGYTF. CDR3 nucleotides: TGTGCCAGCAGTGAAGGAGTAGGGGTGAATGGCTACACCTTC.

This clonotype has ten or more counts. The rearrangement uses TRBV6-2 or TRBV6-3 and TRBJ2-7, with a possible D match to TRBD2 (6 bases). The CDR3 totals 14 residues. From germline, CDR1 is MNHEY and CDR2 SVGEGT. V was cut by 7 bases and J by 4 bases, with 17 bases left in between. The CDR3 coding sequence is TGTGCCAGCATCGCACCAGCGGGCGGTTACGAGCAGTACTTC. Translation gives CASIAPAGGYEQYF.

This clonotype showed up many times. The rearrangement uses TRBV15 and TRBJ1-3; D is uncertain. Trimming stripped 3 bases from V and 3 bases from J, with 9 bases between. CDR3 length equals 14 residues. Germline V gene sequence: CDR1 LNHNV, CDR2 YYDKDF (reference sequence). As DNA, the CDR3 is TGTGCCACCAGCAGCGGATCTCATGGAAACACCATATATTTT. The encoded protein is CATSSGSHGNTIYF.

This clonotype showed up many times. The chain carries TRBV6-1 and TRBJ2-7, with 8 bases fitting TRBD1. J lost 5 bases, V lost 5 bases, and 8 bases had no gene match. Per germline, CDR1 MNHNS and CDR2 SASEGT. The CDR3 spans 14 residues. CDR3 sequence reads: CASSPGQGWDEQYF. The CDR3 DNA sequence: TGTGCCAGCAGTCCCGGACAGGGCTGGGACGAGCAGTACTTC.

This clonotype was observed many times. CDR3 loop: CASSLAEGGTHRLHF. The CDR3 DNA is TGTGCCAGCAGCCTCGCCGAAGGAGGTACCCACCGTCTGCATTTT. The rearrangement uses TRBV7-2 and TRBJ1-5, with D hard to call. The CDR3 runs 15 residues. V was cut by 5 bases and J by 15 bases, with 26 bases left in between. CDR1 and CDR2 (germline): SGHTA, FQGNSA.

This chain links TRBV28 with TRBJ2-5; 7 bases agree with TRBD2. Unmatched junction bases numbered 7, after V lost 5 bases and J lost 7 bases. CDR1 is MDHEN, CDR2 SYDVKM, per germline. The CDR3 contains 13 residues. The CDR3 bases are TGTGCCAGCAGTAGGACTAGTCCAGGGACCCAGTACTTC. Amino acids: CASSRTSPGTQYF.

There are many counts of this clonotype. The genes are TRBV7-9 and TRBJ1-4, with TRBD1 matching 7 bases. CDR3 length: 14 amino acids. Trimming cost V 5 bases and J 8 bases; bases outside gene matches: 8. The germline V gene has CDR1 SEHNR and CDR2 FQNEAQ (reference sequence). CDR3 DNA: TGTGCCAGCAGCCAGACAGGGTCGGAGGAAAAACTGTTTTTT. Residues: CASSQTGSEEKLFF.

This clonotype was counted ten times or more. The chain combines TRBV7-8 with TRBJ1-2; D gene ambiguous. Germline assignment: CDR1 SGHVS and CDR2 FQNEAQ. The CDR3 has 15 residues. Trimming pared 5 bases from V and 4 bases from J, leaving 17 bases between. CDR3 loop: CASSPTPRGGYGYTF. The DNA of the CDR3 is TGTGCCAGCAGCCCCACCCCACGGGGAGGCTATGGCTACACCTTC.

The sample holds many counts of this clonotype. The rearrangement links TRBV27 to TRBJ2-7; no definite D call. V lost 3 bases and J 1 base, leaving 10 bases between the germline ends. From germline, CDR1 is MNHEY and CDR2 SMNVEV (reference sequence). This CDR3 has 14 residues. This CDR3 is CASSFVAGSYEQYF. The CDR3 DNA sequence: TGTGCCAGCAGTTTTGTGGCAGGATCCTACGAGCAGTACTTC.

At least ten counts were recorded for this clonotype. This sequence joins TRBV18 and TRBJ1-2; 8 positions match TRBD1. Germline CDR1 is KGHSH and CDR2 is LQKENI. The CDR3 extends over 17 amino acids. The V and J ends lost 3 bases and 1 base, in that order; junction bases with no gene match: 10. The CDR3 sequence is CASSPPGQGPINYGYTF. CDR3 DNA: TGTGCCAGCTCACCCCCAGGACAGGGCCCGATTAACTATGGCTACACCTTC.

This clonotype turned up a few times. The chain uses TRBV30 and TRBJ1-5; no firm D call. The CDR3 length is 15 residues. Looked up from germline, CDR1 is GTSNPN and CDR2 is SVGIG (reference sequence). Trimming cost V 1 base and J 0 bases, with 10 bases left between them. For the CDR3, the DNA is TGTGCCTGGAGTGGAAGTGGACTTAGCAATCAGCCCCAGCATTTT. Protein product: CAWSGSGLSNQPQHF.

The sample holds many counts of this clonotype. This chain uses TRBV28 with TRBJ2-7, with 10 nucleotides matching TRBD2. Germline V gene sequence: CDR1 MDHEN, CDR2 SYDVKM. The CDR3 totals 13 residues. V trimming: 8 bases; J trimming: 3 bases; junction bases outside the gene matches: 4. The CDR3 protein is CASRASGSYEQYF. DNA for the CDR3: TGTGCCAGCCGCGCTAGCGGGAGCTACGAGCAGTACTTC.

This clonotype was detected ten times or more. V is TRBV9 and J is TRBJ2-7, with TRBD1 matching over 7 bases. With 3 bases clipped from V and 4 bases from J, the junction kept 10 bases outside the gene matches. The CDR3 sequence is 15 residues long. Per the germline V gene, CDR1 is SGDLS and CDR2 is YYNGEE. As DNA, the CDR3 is TGTGCCAGCAGCGCCAGGGGGTCCTCCCAATACGAGCAGTACTTC. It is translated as CASSARGSSQYEQYF.

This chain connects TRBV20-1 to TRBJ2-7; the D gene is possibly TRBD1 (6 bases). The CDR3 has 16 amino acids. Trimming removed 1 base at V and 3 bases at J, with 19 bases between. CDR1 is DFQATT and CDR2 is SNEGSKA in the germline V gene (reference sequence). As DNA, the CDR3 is TGCAGTGCTAGAGTTCGTCAGGACAGTAAACGCTACGAGCAGTACTTC. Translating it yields CSARVRQDSKRYEQYF.

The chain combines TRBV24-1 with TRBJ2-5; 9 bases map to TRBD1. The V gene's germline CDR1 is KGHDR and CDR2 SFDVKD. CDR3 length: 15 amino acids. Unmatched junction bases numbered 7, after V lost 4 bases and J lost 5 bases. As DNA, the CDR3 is TGTGCCACCAGTGACCCGGACAGGGGAGGTGAGACCCAGTACTTC. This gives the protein CATSDPDRGGETQYF.

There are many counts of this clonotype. CDR3: CATGPGGQPQHF. CDR3 bases: TGTGCCACAGGGCCCGGCGGTCAGCCCCAGCATTTT. The chain combines TRBV19 with TRBJ1-5, with a tentative D call TRBD1 (5 bases). V was clipped by 10 bases and J by 6 bases, with 13 bases between them. The length of the CDR3 is 12 residues. Germline V lookup: CDR1 LNHDA, CDR2 SQIVND (reference sequence). Complete variable domain (other parts from reference TRBV19 and TRBJ1-5): DGGITQSPKYLFRKEGQNVTLSCEQNLNHDAMYWYRQDPGQGLRLIYYSQIVNDFQKGDIAEGYSVSREKKESFPLTVTSAQKNPTAFYLCATGPGGQPQHFGDGTRLSIL.